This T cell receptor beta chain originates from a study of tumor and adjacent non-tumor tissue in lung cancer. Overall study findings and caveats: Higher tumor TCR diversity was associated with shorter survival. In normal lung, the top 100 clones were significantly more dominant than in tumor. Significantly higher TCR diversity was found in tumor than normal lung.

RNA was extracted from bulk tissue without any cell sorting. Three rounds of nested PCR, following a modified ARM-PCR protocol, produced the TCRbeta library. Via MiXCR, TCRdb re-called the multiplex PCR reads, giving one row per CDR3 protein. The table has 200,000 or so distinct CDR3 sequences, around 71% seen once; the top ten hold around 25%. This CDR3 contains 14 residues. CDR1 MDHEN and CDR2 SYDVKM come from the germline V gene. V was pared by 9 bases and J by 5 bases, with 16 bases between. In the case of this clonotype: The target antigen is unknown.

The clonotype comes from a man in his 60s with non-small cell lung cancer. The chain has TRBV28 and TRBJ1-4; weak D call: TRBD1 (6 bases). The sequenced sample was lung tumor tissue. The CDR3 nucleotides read TGTGCCAGTAATTTTCCAGGGGAAAATGAAAAACTGTTTTTT. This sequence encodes CASNFPGENEKLFF.